The clone carrying this T cell receptor (beta chain) was detected only a few times. Its antigen is still unknown. The CDR3 consists of 16 residues. The V end lost 0 bases, the J end lost 0 bases, and 11 bases lay between the germline ends. Germline loops: CDR1 LNHNV, CDR2 YYDKDF (reference sequence). The data originate from a study of T cell repertoires in cytomegalovirus infection. Study-level information: CMV infection plus the matching HLA type was flagged by public TCR beta signatures. Study-level findings and limits: CMV-specific TCR beta clonotypes restricted by HLA-C dominated the ex vivo response.

TCRdb reprocessed the reads with MiXCR, giving one entry per CDR3 protein. This sample yields about 98,000 distinct CDR3 sequences, of which about 15% are seen a single time; approximately 7.6% belongs to the top ten. V and J are TRBV15 and TRBJ1-2; D remains ambiguous. This TCR derives from a human donor in good health (CMV status not recorded). Some clones in this sample may be carry-over from other donors' samples. The sample consisted of PBMCs. The CDR3: CATSRDKLRTNYGYTF. In DNA, the CDR3 is TGTGCCACCAGCAGAGATAAGCTCAGGACTAACTATGGCTACACCTTC.